This TCR beta chain comes out of a study of cytomegalovirus exposure and HLA in healthy donors (dated by TCRdb to the late 2010s). Concerning the study at large: An earlier analysis of several hundred of the donors reported approximately 270 Gb of sequence data and 117 million unique TCR beta sequences from about 179 million T cells. The study was designed to test whether signatures of past pathogen exposure could be identified by cataloging public T cell receptors. High-throughput TCR immunosequencing, statistical association of individual TCRs with disease status, and machine learning were combined to predict cytomegalovirus infection status. The later analysis used no new phenotypic data to find candidate immune exposures, relying instead on TCR beta sequences and their occurrence across donors. All discovery cohort repertoires had been generated on a single sequencing platform. The number of typed donors differed by locus: about 629-630 for A, B, C, DRB1 and DQB1; 500 to 550 for DQA1; approximately 610 for DPA1; and roughly 490 for DPB1. Besides the first cohort of hundreds of subjects, a separate validation cohort made up of over 100 different subjects was used. HLA typing included class I and class II loci at four-digit resolution. On average, about 200,000 unique TCR beta nucleotide sequences were sequenced per donor among 300 to 500 genotyped donors of the cohort, with around 19% of those sequences being non-productive. The genetic ancestry cluster associated with self-reported Caucasian donors included 81% of the roughly 400 genotyped donors. The T cell repertoires of several hundred subjects were profiled by immunosequencing and related to cytomegalovirus serostatus. Roughly five DR-DQ haplotypes were handled as single units for association and clustering because linkage in the cohort was strong. A later genetic analysis used genome-wide SNP genotypes for about three fifths of the 666 donors, treating that subset as a discovery cohort. About 280 gigabases of sequencing data and roughly 81 million unique TCR sequences made up an early release that covered nearly 650 HLA-typed donors. Donor age, sex, ethnicity and CMV serostatus were compiled alongside the repertoire data. An earlier analysis of approximately 500 of the donors applied high-throughput TCR beta sequencing to assess whether each TCR beta V gene segment acted as functional or pseudogenic. A later analysis re-analyzed previously published TCR beta repertoires from roughly 630 donors and added high-resolution HLA genotyping to study TCR occurrence patterns.

Relative to germline, V is 4 bases shorter and J is 1 base shorter, with 11 bases between their ends. From the germline V gene, CDR1 is MNHNS and CDR2 is SASEGT. The CDR3, from cysteine to phenylalanine, totals 14 residues. The DNA shown is the 42-base CDR3, in frame from base 1. Broader findings and caveats from the paper: A further reported finding was that TCR beta sequences accurately predicted the HLA-A and HLA-B alleles for most subjects in the first cohort. Sequencing depth was assumed to be roughly uniform across donors in the presence/absence analyses, though that assumption may not hold. Immune exposure information for the cohort was limited to CMV serostatus. In a later analysis, the rate of TCR association differed among HLA loci, with DRB1 alleles having the most associated TCRs and HLA-C alleles having the fewest. The sequencing pipeline was judged likely to have produced a cluster of highly shared sequence variants as a technical artifact. A later analysis found that HLA-associated TCR beta chains were more clonally expanded and had lower generation probabilities than equally common non-associated chains. A later genetic analysis reported fewer N-insertions in productive TCRs among donors in an Asian-associated ancestry cluster than the roughly 700-donor mean. The authors suggested that the approach could potentially be generalized to other disease states and immunological phenotypes. Only TCR beta chains were sequenced in this cohort, and the absence of alpha or paired-chain data limited detectable features. The 87-base-pair reads could not distinguish some IMGT-functional V segments, including TRBV6-2 and TRBV6-3, so those segments were excluded. In the study, approximately 160 TCR beta chains were listed as associated with cytomegalovirus. Specific HLA alleles were associated with over 15,000 TCR beta sequences at a false discovery rate of 0.05 in a later analysis. Most TCR sequences were seen in very few donors, while some public TCRs were found in many individuals. Most CMV-associated TCR beta chains appeared to be HLA-restricted in a later analysis, and the HLA associations seemed to be driven largely by CMV exposure. When HLA alleles, especially DR and DQ, strongly co-occurred, attributing TCR associations to individual alleles was difficult. Correlated functional status among segregating V segments might be attributable to linkage disequilibrium, but an unknown experimental factor could not be ruled out. In a later genetic analysis, a missense DCLRE1C variant was associated with V-gene and J-gene trimming of TCR beta chains, and the association was replicated in an independent cohort. About 17 rarely observed V segments, including chromosome 9 orphons, were excluded from the earlier analysis of approximately 600 of the donors because counts were too low. Broadly in line with IMGT annotations, most TCR beta V segments showed up in productive rearrangements about 87% or about 30% of the time in an earlier analysis of several hundred of the donors. Because HLA typing was missing for some donors at each locus, association tests included only the typed subset. According to a later analysis, parvovirus B19, influenza, CMV and Epstein-Barr virus appeared linked to several top co-occurrence clusters. In vitro tests confirmed that a few of the cytomegalovirus-associated TCR beta chains recognize cytomegalovirus antigens. In both the original and validation cohorts, the classifier was reported to diagnose cytomegalovirus status with high specificity and sensitivity.

Libraries came from the immunoSEQ multiplex PCR assay. A mixture of 60 forward primers for TCR Vbeta segments and 13 reverse primers for TCR Jbeta segments was used in the multiplex PCR. The CDR3 region of rearranged TCR beta genes was amplified from genomic DNA with a multiplex PCR assay. Amplified TCR beta libraries were sequenced as 87-base-pair reads on the Illumina HiSeq System. In the paper's pipeline: A later analysis counted about 80 million unique TCR beta chains across the 666 repertoires, and around 9.9 million of these chains were shared by at least two donors. To remove PCR and sequencing errors, raw reads were error-corrected and collapsed into unique sequences using a nearest-neighbor algorithm that merged closely related sequences. Alignment of CDR3 sequences to IMGT reference sequences was used to assign V, D and J gene segments. For a sequence to be retained, a match of at least six nucleotides to both a V gene segment and a J gene segment was required. Rearrangements were classified as productive when the CDR3 lacked stop codons and remained in frame with V and J, and all other rearrangements were classified as non-productive. CDR3 was defined by IMGT convention, running from the second conserved V-encoded cysteine to the conserved J-encoded phenylalanine. The earlier analysis of approximately 500 of the donors excluded sequences that lacked an unambiguous match to a single V gene segment. In an earlier analysis of 587 of the donors, a V segment was called functional when productive rearrangements were above 56.7%, and segregating when the standard deviation between donors exceeded 5%. A statistical classification framework was built to diagnose cytomegalovirus status from the catalog of TCR beta chain sequences. A later analysis assigned V and J genes by comparing TCR nucleotide sequences with IMGT/GENE-DB human TR gene sequences. In a later analysis, CDR3 sequences and most-parsimonious VDJ recombination scenarios were assigned using the TCRdist pipeline. In a later analysis, every TCR beta chain was defined by the combination of its CDR3 amino acid sequence and its V-gene family, and reads without a unique V-gene family were dropped. In a later analysis, fewer than 600 highly shared, low-generation-probability nucleotide sequences were removed to address suspected cross-contamination and a sequencing artifact. A later analysis calculated a clonal expansion index for each public chain from normalized within-repertoire ranks of inferred template counts. Generation probabilities in a later analysis came from a VDJ recombination model fitted to out-of-frame rearrangements, and those results were checked against IGoR. A later analysis scored TCR-TCR, TCR-HLA and TCR-CMV co-occurrence with hypergeometric tests, applying a repertoire-size bias correction to TCR pairs. To estimate false discovery rates, a later analysis permuted the HLA or CMV assignments 20 times. In a later analysis, co-occurring TCRs were grouped using DBSCAN, with TCRdist sequence similarity added in when clustering inside HLA-allele-positive subsets. Repertoires with fewer than 30,000 or more than 120,000 public chains were left out of co-occurrence clustering, as were four to six repertoires with anomalous nucleotide sharing. The source is immuneACCESS, and TCRdb retained only in-frame sequences with V and J called. Part of the clones is not carried over; for the studies checked, unresolved V genes explain less than half of this, and the remainder is unexplained. The V and J calls and clone size are taken from that table; D and trimming were inferred from the DNA. In all, the sample holds over 200,000 clones, and about 84% of those were seen once. 1% to 1.5% of the sample comes from the top ten.

Comment on this clone: Its specific antigen is unknown. There are no base qualities to consult, and no much larger clone falls within one base.

In total, 500 to 700 healthy bone marrow donors made up the cohort. At the time of sampling, every cohort member was nominally healthy, though immune exposures that went unrecorded were likely present. Of the roughly 670 cohort members, just under 300 had a positive CMV serostatus and about 350 had a negative one, while no CMV serostatus was recorded for the donor. Each donor provided a peripheral blood sample, and peripheral blood mononuclear cells were used for TCR beta sequencing. The Qiagen DNeasy Blood Extraction Kit was used to extract genomic DNA from the blood cell samples. The source of this sequence is a human donor in good health. Sequencing was performed on PBMCs. The chain links TRBV6-1 with TRBJ2-7; a weak D assignment points to TRBD2 (6 bases agree). The nucleotide sequence is given as TGTGCCAGCAGTGCCTCGGGACTGTCCTACGAGCAGTACTTC. Translated, this is CASSASGLSYEQYF.